This T cell receptor (beta chain) emerged from a study of neurological immune-mediated disorders. The study's findings and limits: Sharing of CDR3 amino acid sequences among expanded clones across subjects was absent, suggesting private repertoires in all groups. HTLV-1-associated myelopathy ranked highest for TCR clonal expansion and multiple sclerosis lowest, beneath healthy controls.

Looked up from germline, CDR1 is LNHDA and CDR2 is SQIVND (reference sequence). Trimming removed 2 bases at V and 7 bases at J, with 15 bases between. CDR3 size: 15 residues. Details on this clonotype: Its specificity is not known.

TCRdb recomputed calls from the 5' RACE reads with MiXCR, one row per CDR3 protein. This repertoire shows tens of thousands of distinct CDR3 sequences, approximately 6.2% found once; its top ten account for approximately 1.3%. The study built sorted libraries from 1 million CD4+ or CD8+ T cells. Sequencing input: CD4+ T cells from blood. The TCR sequence derives from a woman younger than 30 with multiple sclerosis. The chain couples TRBV19 to TRBJ2-1; D may be TRBD2 (6 bases). As DNA, the CDR3 is TGTGCCAGTAGTATAATAGCGGAGGGGAGAAATGAGCAGTTCTTC. Translating it yields CASSIIAEGRNEQFF. Together with reference TRBV19 and TRBJ2-1, the CDR3 gives the full variable domain: DGGITQSPKYLFRKEGQNVTLSCEQNLNHDAMYWYRQDPGQGLRLIYYSQIVNDFQKGDIAEGYSVSREKKESFPLTVTSAQKNPTAFYLCASSIIAEGRNEQFFGPGTRLTVL.